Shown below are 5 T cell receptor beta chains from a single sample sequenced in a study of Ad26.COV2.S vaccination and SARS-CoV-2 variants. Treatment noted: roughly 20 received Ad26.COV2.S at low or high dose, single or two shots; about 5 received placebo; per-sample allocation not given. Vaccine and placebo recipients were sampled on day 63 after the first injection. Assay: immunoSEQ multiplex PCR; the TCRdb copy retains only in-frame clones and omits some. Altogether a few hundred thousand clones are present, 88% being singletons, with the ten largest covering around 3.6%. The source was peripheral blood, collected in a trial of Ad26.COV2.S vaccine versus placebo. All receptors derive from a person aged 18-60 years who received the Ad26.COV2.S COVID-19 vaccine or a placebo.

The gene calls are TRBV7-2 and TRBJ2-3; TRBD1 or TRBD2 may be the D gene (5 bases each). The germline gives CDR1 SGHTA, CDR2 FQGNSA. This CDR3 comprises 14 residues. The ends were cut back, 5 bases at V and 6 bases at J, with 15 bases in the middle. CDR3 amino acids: CASSPGTAVDTQYF. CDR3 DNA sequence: TGTGCCAGCAGCCCCGGGACCGCTGTGGATACGCAGTATTTT.

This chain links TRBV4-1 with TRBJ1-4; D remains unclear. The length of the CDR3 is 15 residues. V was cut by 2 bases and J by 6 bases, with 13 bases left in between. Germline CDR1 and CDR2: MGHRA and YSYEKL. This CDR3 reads CASSQNHDKDEKLFF. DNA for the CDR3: TGCGCCAGCAGCCAAAACCATGACAAAGATGAAAAACTGTTTTTT.

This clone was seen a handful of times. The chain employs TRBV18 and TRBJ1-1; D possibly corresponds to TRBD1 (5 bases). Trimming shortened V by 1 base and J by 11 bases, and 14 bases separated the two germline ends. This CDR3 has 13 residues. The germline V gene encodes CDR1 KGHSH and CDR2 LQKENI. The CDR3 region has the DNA TGTGCCAGCTCACCACAGGAGGGTGGGGACGCTTTCTTT. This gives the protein CASSPQEGGDAFF.

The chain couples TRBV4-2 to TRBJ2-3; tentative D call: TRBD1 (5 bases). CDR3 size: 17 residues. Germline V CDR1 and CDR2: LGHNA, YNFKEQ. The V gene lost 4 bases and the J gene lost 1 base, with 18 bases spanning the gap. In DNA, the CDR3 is TGTGCCAGCAGCCTCGAGGCGACAGTACGACGCACAGATACGCAGTATTTT. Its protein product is CASSLEATVRRTDTQYF.

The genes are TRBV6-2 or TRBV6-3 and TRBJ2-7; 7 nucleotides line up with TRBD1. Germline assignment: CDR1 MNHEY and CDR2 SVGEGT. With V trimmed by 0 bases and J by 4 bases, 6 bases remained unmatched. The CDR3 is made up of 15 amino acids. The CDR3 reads CASSYSRQGNYEQYF. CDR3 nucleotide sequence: TGTGCCAGCAGTTACTCGAGACAGGGTAATTACGAGCAGTACTTC.